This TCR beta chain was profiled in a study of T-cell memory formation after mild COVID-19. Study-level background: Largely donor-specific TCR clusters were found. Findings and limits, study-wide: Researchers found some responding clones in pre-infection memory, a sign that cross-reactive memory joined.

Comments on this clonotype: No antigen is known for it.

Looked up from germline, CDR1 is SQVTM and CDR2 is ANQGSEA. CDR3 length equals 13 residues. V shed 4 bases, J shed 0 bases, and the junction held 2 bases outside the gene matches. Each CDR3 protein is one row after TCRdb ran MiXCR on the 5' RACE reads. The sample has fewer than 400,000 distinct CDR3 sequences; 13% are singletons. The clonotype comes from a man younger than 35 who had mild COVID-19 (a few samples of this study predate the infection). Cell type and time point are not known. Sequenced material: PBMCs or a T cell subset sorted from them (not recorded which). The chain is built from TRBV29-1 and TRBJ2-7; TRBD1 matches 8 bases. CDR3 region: CSVGQGSSYEQYF. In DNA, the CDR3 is TGCAGCGTTGGACAGGGGAGCTCCTACGAGCAGTACTTC.